The rows below give T cell receptor beta chains drawn from one sample of a study of tumor-infiltrating lymphocytes in primary liver carcinoma. TCRdb called the multiplex PCR reads again in MiXCR, with one record for every CDR3 protein. The top ten clones hold over 9% of a sample with over 95,000 distinct CDR3 sequences, around three quarters of them seen once. Sequenced sample: liver tumor tissue from sampling region 5. These receptors all come from a woman aged 60 to 75 with primary liver carcinoma and hepatitis B virus infection. Both conserved end residues are part of each CDR3. The order of the fields is V gene, J gene, clone size, D gene, CDR3 protein, CDR3 DNA. A D gene is named only where the DNA matches it firmly. Part of the rows lack a size; the others show once, few, many or a class for expanded clones.

>TRBV6-1|TRBJ1-1|once|.
CASGAMQNTEASF
TGTGCCAGCGGTGCCATGCAGAACACTGAAGCTTCCTTT
>TRBV6-4|TRBJ2-2|few|.
CASSEGATTGELFF
TGTGCCAGCAGTGAGGGGGCGACCACCGGGGAGCTGTTTTTT
>TRBV11-3|TRBJ2-1|.|TRBD2
CASSLCRGEWGIDDQFF
TGTGCCAGCAGCTTATGTCGGGGGGAGTGGGGTATCGATGACCAGTTCTTC
>TRBV10-3|TRBJ2-1|.|.
CATRFQSSYNERFF
TGTGCCACCCGATTTCAAAGTTCCTACAATGAGCGGTTCTTC
>TRBV11-3|TRBJ2-7|medium-sized|TRBD2
CASSLDRQREYEQYF
TGTGCCAGCAGCTTAGATCGGCAGCGGGAGTACGAGCAGTACTTC
>TRBV4-1|TRBJ2-1|many|TRBD1
CASSQEPGQKSNEQFF
TGCGCCAGCAGCCAAGAGCCGGGACAGAAAAGCAATGAGCAGTTCTTC
>TRBV12-3/TRBV12-4|TRBJ1-2|.|.
CASTPGQGYHGYTF
TGTGCCAGCACTCCGGGACAAGGGTACCATGGCTACACCTTC
>TRBV11-3|TRBJ2-1|.|TRBD2
CASSLGRGESGVEEQFF
TGTGCTAGCAGCTTAGGTCGGGGGGAGTCGGGTGTCGAAGAGCAGTTCTTC
>TRBV4-2|TRBJ1-6|.|TRBD1
CASSIVRGPVHNSPPHF
TGTGCCAGCAGCATAGTCAGGGGGCCTGTCCATAATTCACCCCCCCATTTT
>TRBV6-1|TRBJ1-2|.|.
CANNEERGAYGYTF
TGTGCCAACAATGAAGAGAGGGGGGCCTATGGCTACACCTTC
>TRBV11-2|TRBJ1-5|many|.
CASSLAGSPQHF
TGTGCCAGCAGCCTCGCCGGGTCGCCCCAGCATTTT
>TRBV29-1|TRBJ2-1|.|.
CSVPGQCNNVQFF
TGCAGCGTCCCGGGACAATGCAACAATGTGCAGTTCTTC
>TRBV6-5|TRBJ2-7|once|.
CASNVRQGKQYF
TGTGCCAGCAATGTCCGGCAGGGCAAGCAGTACTTC
>TRBV5-1|TRBJ2-3|many|.
CASSSRPLSADTQYF
TGCGCCAGCAGCTCTCGACCCCTCAGCGCGGATACGCAGTATTTT
>TRBV11-2|TRBJ2-1|.|TRBD2
CASSWTSWVERFF
TGTGCCAGCAGCTGGACTAGCTGGGTAGAGCGGTTCTTC
>TRBV20-1|TRBJ2-4|.|.
CSARALPGPKDFQYF
TGCAGTGCTAGAGCCCTTCCAGGGCCTAAAGACTTCCAGTACTTC
>TRBV7-8|TRBJ1-6|many|.
CASSLTANSPLHF
TGTGCCAGCAGCCTGACGGCGAATTCACCCCTCCACTTT
>TRBV11-3|TRBJ2-7|.|.
CGSIQSYEQYF
TGTGGCAGCATACAGAGTTACGAGCAGTACTTC
>TRBV6-1|TRBJ2-3|.|TRBD2
CASSEVRGSTDKQYF
TGTGCCAGCAGTGAAGTGCGCGGGAGCACAGATAAGCAGTATTTT
>TRBV15|TRBJ2-6|once|.
CATSRSDGQISSGANVLTF
TGTGCCACCAGCAGAAGTGACGGACAGATCAGCTCTGGGGCCAACGTCCTGACTTTC
>TRBV14|TRBJ2-5|many|TRBD1
CASSQGTGWQETQYF
TGTGCCAGCAGCCAAGGGACAGGCTGGCAGGAGACCCAGTACTTC
>TRBV6-5|TRBJ1-2|many|.
CASSYFPNYGYTF
TGTGCCAGCAGTTACTTCCCTAACTATGGCTACACCTTC
>TRBV10-3|TRBJ1-2|many|.
CAISDRRGYGYTF
TGTGCCATCAGTGACCGACGGGGCTATGGCTACACCTTC
>TRBV20-1|TRBJ2-1|few|.
CSARSSGSSSYNEQFF
TGCAGTGCTAGATCTTCCGGAAGTAGCTCCTACAATGAGCAGTTCTTC
>TRBV12-3/TRBV12-4|TRBJ2-3|medium-sized|.
CASSLSSGLTPYF
TGTGCCAGCAGTTTATCGTCCGGACTCACCCCGTATTTT
>TRBV2|TRBJ1-6|few|.
CASSERRGNSPLHF
TGTGCCAGCAGTGAAAGGCGAGGAAATTCACCCCTCCACTTT
>TRBV19|TRBJ2-2|.|.
CASNTVYQNIGELFF
TGTGCCAGTAATACGGTCTACCAAAACATCGGGGAGCTGTTTTTT
>TRBV4-1|TRBJ1-1|.|.
CANSTGNTEAFF
TGCGCCAACAGCACAGGGAACACTGAAGCTTTCTTT
>TRBV12-3/TRBV12-4|TRBJ1-2|.|TRBD1
CASSFAEDRGSTF
TGTGCCAGCAGTTTTGCGGAGGACAGGGGATCAACCTTC
>TRBV11-2|TRBJ1-6|.|.
CASCFAGGSSYNSSRHF
.
>TRBV6-1|TRBJ2-6|.|.
CASTLGGGATVLSF
TGTGCCAGCACTCTAGGGGGCGGGGCCACCGTCCTGTCTTTC
>TRBV5-1|TRBJ2-7|many|.
CASSLGGDSYEQYF
TGCGCCAGCAGCTTGGGGGGAGACTCCTACGAGCAGTACTTC
>TRBV6-2/TRBV6-3|TRBJ2-1|.|.
CASSYYNEQLF
TGTGCCAGCAGTTACTACAATGAGCAGCTCTTC
>TRBV28|TRBJ2-1|few|.
CASSPRGGGVKQFF
TGTGCCAGCAGCCCAAGGGGCGGTGGCGTCAAGCAGTTCTTC
>TRBV6-2/TRBV6-3|TRBJ2-5|many|.
CASRVTRGQETQYF
TGTGCCAGCAGGGTAACTCGGGGCCAAGAGACCCAGTACTTC
>TRBV28|TRBJ2-7|.|.
CASSRIGRGAYEQYF
TGTGCCAGCAGTCGAATCGGTAGAGGCGCATACGAGCAGTACTTC
>TRBV11-1|TRBJ1-1|.|.
CASCLSGAANTEAFF
TGTGCCAGCTGCTTATCTGGGGCAGCGAACACTGAAGCTTTCTTT
>TRBV29-1|TRBJ1-2|once|.
CMVEISQREGYGYTF
TGCATGGTTGAGATTTCCCAAAGGGAAGGCTATGGCTACACCTTC
>TRBV29-1|TRBJ1-5|.|TRBD1
CSAAGQGMGQPQHF
TGTAGCGCTGCGGGACAGGGGATGGGTCAGCCCCAGCATTTT
>TRBV11-2|TRBJ2-2|.|TRBD2
CASSLVSGSETGELYF
TGTGCCAGCAGCCTGGTGAGCGGGAGTGAGACCGGGGAACTGTATTTT
>TRBV29-1|TRBJ2-3|.|.
CSIGGSSTDTQYF
TGCAGCATTGGTGGGAGTAGCACAGATACACAGTATTTT
>TRBV5-5|TRBJ2-3|.|.
CANTPDGPTDTQYF
TGTGCCAACACACCGGACGGTCCCACAGATACGCAGTATTTT